This TCR beta chain was sequenced for a study of shared clonotypes between healthy human individuals (dated by TCRdb to 2020 to 2022). About the study as a whole: The cohort included three men and a couple of women between 18 and 49 years of age. Each donor's leukapheresis produced roughly between roughly 0.85 and 9.5 billion PBMCs. For each donor, CD4 naive and CD4 memory were each given three plates, CD8 naive was given two plates, and CD8 memory was given one plate. To estimate repertoire size and how much clonotype sharing occurs between individuals, the study deeply sequenced the blood TCR repertoires of several healthy adults. Libraries were prepared and TCR repertoires were sequenced by different laboratories using diverse techniques, in order to increase sequencing depth and limit assay-specific biases.

Note on this clone: The target of this receptor is not known. No qualities accompany the bases; no much larger clone lies one base away.

From the cysteine up to the phenylalanine, the CDR3 has a length of 16 residues. The kept DNA is CDR3 alone, 48 bases in frame from the first base. The germline V gene specifies MGHRA as CDR1 and YSYEKL as CDR2. A distance of 17 bases separates the germline ends of V and J, which lose 1 base and 4 bases respectively. The donors were healthy, HIV-negative adults with no recently reported acute infections or vaccinations. Every donor was a Caucasian adult living in Nashville, Tennessee, USA. CD4+ T cells were enriched by magnetic negative selection; naive cells were then positively selected on CD45RA, and the negative fraction formed the memory subset. Blood was obtained by leukapheresis, after which PBMCs were separated by Ficoll-Histopaque density gradient centrifugation and cryopreserved in liquid nitrogen vapor phase. Analytical flow cytometry was used to check the purity and quantity of each magnetically sorted T cell population. Genomic DNA was isolated from each sorted fraction and quantified by UV absorbance on a Nanodrop 2000c.

Broader findings and caveats from the paper: Sampling was restricted to blood, and TCR repertoires in tissue are likely to differ from TCR repertoires in blood. Higher generation probabilities were observed for clonotypes shared by all four sorted-subset donors than for non-shared clonotypes. Across a few donors, approximately 5% of naive CD4, 3.5% of naive CD8, 2% to 2.5% of memory CD4, and 0.4% of memory CD8 clonotypes were shared. Rarefaction of sorted-subset datasets indicated incomplete sequencing despite the large sequencing depth. Naive subsets generally had larger estimated clonotype richness than memory subsets. Pairwise subsampling led to the expectation that sequencing depth would affect the degree of clonotype sharing among donors. Because the study included a small number of donors, the genetic and exposure-history diversity represented was limited.

TCR CDR3 regions were amplified from genomic DNA by multiplex PCR using the deep immunoSEQ assay. Extracted genomic DNA from each cell subset was spread evenly across all wells of several immunoSEQ 96-well plates, with each plate serving as a replicate. For sorted subsets, about 200 ng genomic DNA, equal to 30,000 to 35,000 T cell genomes, was loaded into each replicate PCR. Purified libraries were quantified with a Qubit 3.0 fluorometer, sized on a Bioanalyzer 2100, and re-quantified with the KAPA Library Quantification kit. Every immunoSEQ 96-well plate was sequenced on a dedicated single-read 150-cycle Illumina NextSeq 550 flow cell. The study's own analysis went as follows. Because only junctional sequences without quality scores were contained in the immunoSEQ output, filtering matching that applied to full-length reads could not be performed. Sequences were annotated with PyIR, a Python wrapper for IgBLAST v1.9, and V/J genes and CDR3 were assigned using IMGT germline references. Reads were filtered out if the reads had weak V/J assignments (E-value above 1e-6), no CDR3, stop codons, out-of-frame junctions, or ambiguous translated residues. V3J clonotypes were defined by identical inferred V gene, J gene, and CDR3 amino acid sequence. Percentage overlap between repertoires was computed as shared unique clonotypes divided by the size of the smaller repertoire. Three approaches were used to assess repertoire richness: RTK rarefaction, the Chao1 estimator, and Recon v2.1 estimates of unobserved clonotypes. Generation probabilities were computed with OLGA for all TCRbeta clonotypes obtained by the gDNA method from four donors. The table was pulled from immuneACCESS by TCRdb, which kept in-frame rearrangements only. Such tables lose some clones; where checked, under half of the loss comes from unresolved V genes, and the rest has no known cause. D and trimming were read from the DNA, whereas the V and J calls and clone size are those reported in that table. This sample lists 1 million to 1.2 million clones; approximately 80% were detected once. Roughly 0.9% of the sample goes to the ten largest clones.

Sample: memory CD4+ T cells from PBMCs. The sample's cell subset or site, from its label and the paper: CD45RA-negative fraction. Rearrangement joined TRBV4-1 to TRBJ2-7; matching of 6 bases hints at TRBD1 as the D gene. The TCR comes from a man aged 18 to 35 in good health. Some clones in this sample may be carry-over from other donors' samples. The nucleotides read TGCGCCAGCAGCCAAGGGGCCGCTAAGGGGACATACGAGCAGTACTTC. Translated, this gives CASSQGAAKGTYEQYF.